This TCR beta chain originates from a study of blood T cell repertoires in COVID-19. The CDR3 is 15 amino acids. The germline gives CDR1 SGHVS, CDR2 FQNEAQ. V dropped 0 bases and J dropped 6 bases, with 12 bases sitting between them. The data were produced by immunoSEQ multiplex PCR, yet TCRdb's version contains in-frame clones alone and is incomplete. The table lists about 240,000 clones, approximately 83% of them singletons. The TCR sequence derives from a man younger than 45 who had recovered from COVID-19. The sample comprised peripheral blood. The genes are TRBV7-8 and TRBJ1-5; no definite D call. CDR3 coding DNA: TGTGCCAGCAGCTTAGCGCCTACCAGAGGTCAGCCCCAGCATTTT. This gives the protein CASSLAPTRGQPQHF.